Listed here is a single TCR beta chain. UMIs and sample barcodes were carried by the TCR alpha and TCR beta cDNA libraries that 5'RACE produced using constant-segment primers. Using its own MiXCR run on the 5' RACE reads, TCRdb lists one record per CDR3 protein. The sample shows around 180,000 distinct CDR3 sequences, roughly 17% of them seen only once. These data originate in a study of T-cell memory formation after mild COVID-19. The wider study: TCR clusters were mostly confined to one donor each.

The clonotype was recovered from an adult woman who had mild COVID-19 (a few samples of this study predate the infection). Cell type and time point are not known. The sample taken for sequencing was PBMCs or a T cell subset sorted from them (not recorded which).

CDR3 nucleotides: TGCAGCGTTGCGCAGGGAAGGGACACTGAAGCTTTCTTT. Its protein is CSVAQGRDTEAFF. The V call is TRBV29-1, the J call TRBJ1-1, with D possibly matching TRBD1 (5 bases). The germline CDR1 and CDR2 sequences are SQVTM and ANQGSEA. The CDR3 is 13 amino acids. Trimming pared 4 bases from V and 3 bases from J, leaving 12 bases between.